This record covers a single T cell receptor beta chain. The antigen is undetermined. The PCR ran on 60 Vbeta and 13 Jbeta primers. Data came from immunoSEQ multiplex PCR; TCRdb stores just in-frame clones and leaves some out. This repertoire shows under 200,000 clones, roughly 87% found once; its top ten account for about 1.1%. CDR3 size: 13 residues. Germline V gene sequence: CDR1 SEHNR, CDR2 FQNEAQ (reference sequence). V lost 7 bases and J lost 1; bases outside the gene matches: 4. This sample stems from a study of cytomegalovirus exposure and HLA in healthy donors. Across the whole study: Unique TCR beta sequences numbering fewer than 130 million came from 150 million to 200 million T cells in an earlier analysis.

Study outcomes and limitations: The study flagged around 150 TCR beta chains as cytomegalovirus-associated.

The material sequenced was PBMCs. The receptor was derived from a boy between 2 and 15 years old in good health and CMV-seronegative. The V and J genes are TRBV7-9 and TRBJ2-7, with 7 bases fitting TRBD2. CDR3 sequence (DNA): TGTGCCAGCACCTCTAGCGGTTCCTACGAGCAGTACTTC. Its protein product is CASTSSGSYEQYF.